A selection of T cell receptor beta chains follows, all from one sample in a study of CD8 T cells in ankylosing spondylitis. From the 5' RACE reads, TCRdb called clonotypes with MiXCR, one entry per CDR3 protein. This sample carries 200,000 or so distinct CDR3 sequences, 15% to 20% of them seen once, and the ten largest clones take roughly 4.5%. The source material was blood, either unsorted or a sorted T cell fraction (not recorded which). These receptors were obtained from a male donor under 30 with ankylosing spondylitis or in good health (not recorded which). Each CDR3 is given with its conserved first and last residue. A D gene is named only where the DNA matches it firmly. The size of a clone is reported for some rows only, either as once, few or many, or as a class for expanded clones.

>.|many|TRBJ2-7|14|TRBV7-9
TGTGCCAGCAGCTTAGGAGACAGTTACCACGAGCAGTACTTC
CASSLGDSYHEQYF
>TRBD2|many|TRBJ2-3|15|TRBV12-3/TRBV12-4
TGTGCCAGCAGTTCCGGCGGGAGGGCGTTAGATACGCAGTATTTT
CASSSGGRALDTQYF
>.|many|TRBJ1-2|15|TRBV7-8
TGTGCCAGCAGCTTAGTAGGGGGAGGGGCCAATGGCTACACCTTC
CASSLVGGGANGYTF
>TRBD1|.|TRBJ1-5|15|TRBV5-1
TGCGCCAGCAGCCCCGGACAGGGGCTCAATCAGCCCCAGCATTTT
CASSPGQGLNQPQHF
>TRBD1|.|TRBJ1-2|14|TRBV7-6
TGTGCCAGCAGCCGGGGGACAGGGATGTATGGCTACACCTTC
CASSRGTGMYGYTF
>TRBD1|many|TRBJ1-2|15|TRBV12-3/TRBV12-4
TGTGCCAGCAGCCGCGGGACAGGCGTAACCTATGGCTACACCTTC
CASSRGTGVTYGYTF
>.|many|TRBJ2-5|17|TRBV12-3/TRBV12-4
TGTGCCAGCAGCCAAGGGTCAGGCTTACCTTTCCAAGAGACCCAGTACTTC
CASSQGSGLPFQETQYF
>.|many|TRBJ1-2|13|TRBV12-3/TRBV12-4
TGTGCCAGCAGTTCTGATAATGGCTATGGCTACACCTTC
CASSSDNGYGYTF
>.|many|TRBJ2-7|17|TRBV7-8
TGTGCCAGCAGGCTAGGGGGCGGGACAGCCAACTCCTACGAGCAGTACTTC
CASRLGGGTANSYEQYF
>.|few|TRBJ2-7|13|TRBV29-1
TGCAGCGTTGAAGACCCCCTTAATCGGGAGCAGTACTTC
CSVEDPLNREQYF
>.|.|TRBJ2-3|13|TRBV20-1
TGCAGTGCTAGTCTCGGTGGCGCAGATACGCAGTATTTT
CSASLGGADTQYF
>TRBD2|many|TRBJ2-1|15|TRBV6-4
TGTGCCAGCAGTGTGTCTAGCGGGACCTACAATGAGCAGTTCTTC
CASSVSSGTYNEQFF
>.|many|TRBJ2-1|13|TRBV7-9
TGTGCCACCATCTCACTATTCTACAATGAGCAGTTCTTC
CATISLFYNEQFF
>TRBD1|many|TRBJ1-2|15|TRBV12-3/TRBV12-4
TGTGCCAGCAGTTTAGGGACAGGGGTTCCCTATGGCTACACCTTC
CASSLGTGVPYGYTF
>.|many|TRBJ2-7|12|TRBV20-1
TGCAGTGCTACGGGAGCCTTAAGCGAGCAGTACTTC
CSATGALSEQYF
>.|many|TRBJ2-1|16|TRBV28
TGTGCCAGCAGTTCATGGGGGCGGGAGAGCCACAATGAGCAGTTCTTC
CASSSWGRESHNEQFF
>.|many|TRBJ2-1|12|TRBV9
TGTGCCAGCAGCTCTAGTACTTACGAGCAGTTCTTC
CASSSSTYEQFF
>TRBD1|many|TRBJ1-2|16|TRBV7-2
TGTGCCAGCAGCTTAATAGGGGGCGGATCTAACTATGGCTACACCTTC
CASSLIGGGSNYGYTF
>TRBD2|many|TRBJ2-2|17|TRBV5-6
TGTGCCAGCAGATATGGACTAGCGGAGGGATCTGCCGGGGAGCTGTTTTTT
CASRYGLAEGSAGELFF
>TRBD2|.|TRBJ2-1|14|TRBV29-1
TGCAGCGTCGGACTAGCGGAGAACTACAATGAGCAGTTCTTC
CSVGLAENYNEQFF
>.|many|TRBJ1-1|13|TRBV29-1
TGCAGCGGGCACAGGGAGATGAACACTGAAGCTTTCTTT
CSGHREMNTEAFF
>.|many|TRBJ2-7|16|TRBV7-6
TGTGCCAGCGGAACTACAGGGCCCATCAACTCCTACGAGCAGTACTTC
CASGTTGPINSYEQYF
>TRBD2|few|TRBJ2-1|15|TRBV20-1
TGCAGTGCCCAACGTAGCGGGAGGTTCTGGAATGAGCAGTTCTTC
CSAQRSGRFWNEQFF
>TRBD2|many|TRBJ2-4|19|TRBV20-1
TGCAGTGCTAGAGAGAGATGGCAAGGGCGGGGGAGTGGCAAAAACATTCAGTACTTC
CSARERWQGRGSGKNIQYF
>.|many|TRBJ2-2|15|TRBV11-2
TGTGCCAGCAGCTCGAACCGGGGGCGTCACGGGGAGCTGTTTTTT
CASSSNRGRHGELFF
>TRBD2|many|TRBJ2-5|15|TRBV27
TGTGCCAGCAGTCCCGGGACTAGCGGGTTAGAGACCCAGTACTTC
CASSPGTSGLETQYF
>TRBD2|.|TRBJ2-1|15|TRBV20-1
TGCAGTGCACAGACCGGGACTAGCGGTTACAATGAGCAGTTCTTC
CSAQTGTSGYNEQFF
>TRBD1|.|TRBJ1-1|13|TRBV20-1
TGCAGTGCTAGTCCAGGGGGCGTGGGTGAAGCTTTCTTT
CSASPGGVGEAFF